A selection of T cell receptor beta chains follows, all from one sample in a study of shared clonotypes between healthy human individuals. The assay was immunoSEQ multiplex PCR, and TCRdb's table has in-frame clones only and misses some. This table has about 580,000 clones, roughly 98% appearing once. The sample was naive CD8+ T cells sorted from blood. Source of these receptors: a man aged 25 to 45 in good health. CDR3s include the opening cysteine and the closing phenylalanine or tryptophan. Fields, in order: CDR3 protein, CDR3 DNA, D gene, V gene, clone size, J gene. D genes are given only for firm matches. Clone size appears in some rows only: once, few, many, or a class for an expanded clone.

CASSLEGSTDTQYF,TGTGCCAGCAGCTTAGAGGGTAGCACAGATACGCAGTATTTT,.,TRBV11-2,.,TRBJ2-3
CASSIPPGQANTEAFF,TGTGCCAGCAGCATACCTCCGGGACAGGCAAACACTGAAGCTTTCTTT,TRBD1,TRBV7-9,.,TRBJ1-1
CASREYRGRETQYF,TGTGCCAGCAGGGAATACAGGGGTCGGGAGACCCAGTACTTC,TRBD1,TRBV28,once,TRBJ2-5
CASSLWGTENTEAFF,TGTGCCAGCAGTTTATGGGGGACGGAGAACACTGAAGCTTTCTTT,.,TRBV27,.,TRBJ1-1
CASSFSGSYEQYF,TGCGCCAGCAGCTTCTCAGGCTCCTACGAGCAGTACTTC,.,TRBV5-1,.,TRBJ2-7
CASSTPSTDTQYF,TGTGCCAGCAGCACCCCCTCCACAGATACGCAGTATTTT,.,TRBV11-3,.,TRBJ2-3
CASSRTGGEADTQYF,TGTGCCAGCAGCAGGACAGGGGGTGAAGCAGATACGCAGTATTTT,TRBD1,TRBV7-2,.,TRBJ2-3
CASSPPRTNTEAFF,TGTGCCAGCAGCCCCCCCAGGACTAACACTGAAGCTTTCTTT,.,TRBV5-5,.,TRBJ1-1
CASSSLGGGNEKLFF,TGCGCCAGCAGCTCATTAGGAGGGGGTAATGAAAAACTGTTTTTT,.,TRBV5-1,.,TRBJ1-4
CASSLVSGLYNEQFF,TGTGCCAGCAGCTTAGTATCGGGGTTGTACAATGAGCAGTTCTTC,.,TRBV11-2,.,TRBJ2-1
CASSRDGTPNQPQHF,TGTGCCAGCAGTCGCGATGGAACTCCCAATCAGCCCCAGCATTTT,.,TRBV7-2,.,TRBJ1-5
CSVATDNLYEQFF,TGCAGCGTTGCCACAGATAATCTCTATGAGCAGTTCTTC,.,TRBV29-1,.,TRBJ2-1
CASSPEQDSLQETQYF,TGTGCCAGCAGCCCCGAACAGGACAGCCTTCAAGAGACCCAGTACTTC,.,TRBV14,.,TRBJ2-5